This T cell receptor beta chain comes out of a study of shared clonotypes between healthy human individuals (dated by TCRdb to 2019 to 2021). Background for the entire study: The cohort included three men and a couple of women between 18 and 49 years of age. For each donor, CD4 naive and CD4 memory were each given three plates, CD8 naive was given two plates, and CD8 memory was given one plate. To estimate repertoire size and how much clonotypes are shared between individuals, the study performed deep sequencing of blood TCR repertoires from five healthy adults. To increase sequencing depth and limit assay-specific biases, TCR repertoire library preparation and sequencing were carried out by different laboratories using diverse techniques. Per donor, leukapheresis produced somewhere between about 0.94 and 10 billion PBMCs.

Broader findings and caveats from the paper: Across four donors, roughly 5.1% of naive CD4, roughly 3.8% of naive CD8, 2.3% of memory CD4, and roughly 0.4% of memory CD8 clonotypes were shared. Even with the large sequencing depth, rarefaction of the sorted-subset datasets indicated that sequencing was incomplete. Based on pairwise subsampling, the degree of clonotype sharing among donors was expected to be affected by sequencing depth. The small number of donors limited the genetic and exposure-history diversity represented. Sampling was restricted to blood, and TCR repertoires in tissues likely differ from the TCR repertoires found in blood. Clonotypes shared by all four sorted-subset donors showed higher generation probabilities than non-shared clonotypes. Estimated clonotype richness was generally larger for naive than for memory subsets.

Using the deep immunoSEQ assay, multiplex PCR amplified TCR CDR3 regions from genomic DNA. Genomic DNA extracted from each cell subset was distributed evenly over all wells of several immunoSEQ 96-well plates, and each plate served as one replicate. Each replicate PCR for sorted subsets received around 200 ng genomic DNA, equal to tens of thousands of T cell genomes. Purified libraries were measured with a Qubit 3.0 fluorometer, size-checked on a Bioanalyzer 2100, and measured again with the KAPA Library Quantification kit. Every immunoSEQ 96-well plate was sequenced on a dedicated single-read 150-cycle Illumina NextSeq 550 flow cell. In the authors' own workflow: Because the immunoSEQ output held only junctional sequences and lacked quality scores, the filtering could not match the filtering applied to full-length reads. To assign V/J genes and CDR3, sequences were annotated against IMGT germline references using PyIR, a Python wrapper for IgBLAST v1.9. Reads were removed for weak V/J assignments (E-value above 1e-6), missing CDR3, stop codons, out-of-frame junctions, or ambiguous translated residues. V3J clonotypes were defined by identical inferred V gene, J gene, and CDR3 amino acid sequence. The percentage overlap between two repertoires was calculated by dividing the number of shared unique clonotypes by the size of the smaller repertoire. RTK rarefaction, the Chao1 estimator, and Recon v2.1 estimates of unobserved clonotypes were used to assess repertoire richness. Generation probabilities for all TCRbeta clonotypes obtained by the gDNA method from a few donors were computed using OLGA. TCRdb took over this immuneACCESS table, retaining in-frame rearrangements with V and J assigned. Such tables are incomplete; in checked studies, under half of the missing clones stem from an unresolved V gene, and the remainder is unexplained. V and J calls and clone size are those listed in that table; D and trimming were worked out from the DNA. The sample records 600,000 to 750,000 clones, 72% of which are singletons. The leading ten clones occupy about 2% of the sample.

The donors were healthy, HIV-negative adults with no recently reported acute infections or vaccinations. Only Caucasian adults living in Nashville, Tennessee, USA were represented among the donors. CD4+ T cells were enriched through magnetic negative selection, after which naive cells were positively selected on CD45RA and the remaining negative fraction served as the memory subset. Blood was obtained by leukapheresis, after which PBMCs were separated by Ficoll-Histopaque density gradient centrifugation and cryopreserved in liquid nitrogen vapor phase. Analytical flow cytometry was used to check the purity and quantity of every magnetically sorted T cell population. Genomic DNA was isolated from each sorted fraction and quantified by UV absorbance on a Nanodrop 2000c. The cysteine opens and the phenylalanine closes a CDR3 of 14 amino acids. Left in the record is the CDR3 DNA by itself, 42 bases read in frame from the first base. From V the trimming removes 6 bases and from J it removes 6 bases, while the gene matches leave 13 bases of the junction unaccounted for. As encoded in the germline V gene, CDR1 is SQVTM while CDR2 is ANQGSEA.

Note on this clone: The antigen this receptor binds is unknown. No much larger clone is present one base from it, and per-base qualities are unavailable.

Sequencing used memory CD4+ T cells sorted from blood. Explained via the paper, the cell subset or site label denotes: CD45RA-negative fraction. The sequence came from a woman between 25 and 40 years old in good health. Rearrangement joined TRBV29-1 to TRBJ2-5, with TRBD2 identical over 7 junction bases. The nucleotide sequence reads TGCAGCGTCGTCGGTGGGAGGGCCGGAAAGACCCAGTACTTC. Translation gives CSVVGGRAGKTQYF.